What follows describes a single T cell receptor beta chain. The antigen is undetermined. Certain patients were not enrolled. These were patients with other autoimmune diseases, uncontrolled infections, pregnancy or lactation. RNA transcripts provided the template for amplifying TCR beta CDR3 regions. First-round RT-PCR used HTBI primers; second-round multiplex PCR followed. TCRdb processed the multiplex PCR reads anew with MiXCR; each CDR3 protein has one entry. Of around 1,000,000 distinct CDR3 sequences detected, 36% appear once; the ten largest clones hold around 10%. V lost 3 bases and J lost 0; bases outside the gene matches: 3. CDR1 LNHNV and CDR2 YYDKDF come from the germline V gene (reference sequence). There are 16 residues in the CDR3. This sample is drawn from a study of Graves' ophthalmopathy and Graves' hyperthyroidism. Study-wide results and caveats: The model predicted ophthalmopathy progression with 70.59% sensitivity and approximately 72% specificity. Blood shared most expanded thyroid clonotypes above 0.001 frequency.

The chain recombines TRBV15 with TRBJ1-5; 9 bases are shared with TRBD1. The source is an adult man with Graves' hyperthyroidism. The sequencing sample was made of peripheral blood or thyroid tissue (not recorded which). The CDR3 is CATSSQGQGSNQPQHF. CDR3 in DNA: TGTGCCACCAGCAGTCAGGGACAGGGTAGCAATCAGCCCCAGCATTTT.